The 7 T cell receptor beta chains reported below all come from one sample, sequenced in a study of control samples from healthy donors and cancer patients. Sequencing used immunoSEQ multiplex PCR; TCRdb keeps in-frame clones, though not all of them. The sample holds some 120,000 clones; around 87% are singletons and the top ten take 2.9%. Sequencing input: blood. Receptor source: a man in his sixties in good health.

The chain joins TRBV2 to TRBJ1-4; D may be TRBD1 (5 bases). The V gene lost 6 bases and the J gene lost 3 bases, with 17 bases spanning the gap. Germline values: CDR1 SNHLY, CDR2 FYNNEI. The CDR3 runs to 16 residues. CDR3 bases: TGTGCCAGCAGCTATGACTCAGGGTCTTCTAATGAAAAACTGTTTTTT. Its protein is CASSYDSGSSNEKLFF.

The count of this clone is one. J is TRBJ1-1 and V is TRBV7-8; D is ambiguous. This CDR3 has 15 amino acids. Germline lookup yields CDR1 SGHVS and CDR2 FQNEAQ. V lost 1 base and J lost 2, with 11 bases in between. CDR3 sequence (DNA): TGTGCCAGCAGCTTAGACAAACCCGTAAACACTGAAGCTTTCTTT. The encoded protein is CASSLDKPVNTEAFF.

This chain links TRBV29-1 with TRBJ2-1; 12 nucleotides line up with TRBD1. Germline assignment: CDR1 SQVTM and CDR2 ANQGSEA. V was clipped by 3 bases and J by 1 base; unmatched bases: 13. There are 19 residues in the CDR3. CDR3 coding DNA: TGCAGCGTTGAGGGGTCCGGGACAGGGGGCGTTTTTTCCTACAATGAGCAGTTCTTC. Translated, it gives CSVEGSGTGGVFSYNEQFF.

This chain connects TRBV28 to TRBJ1-2; TRBD1 is a possible D gene (5 bases). V was cut by 7 bases and J by 4 bases, with 13 bases left in between. The CDR3 sequence is 13 residues long. CDR1 is MDHEN and CDR2 is SYDVKM in the germline V gene. The CDR3, as DNA: TGTGCCAGCATGACTGGGGGAGGCTATGGCTACACCTTC. It yields the protein CASMTGGGYGYTF.

The chain is built from TRBV2 and TRBJ1-1; D may be TRBD1 (6 bases). The V gene lost 4 bases and the J gene lost 0 bases, with 9 bases spanning the gap. The CDR3 is made up of 14 amino acids. Germline loops: CDR1 SNHLY, CDR2 FYNNEI. CDR3 residues: CASSAGALNTEAFF. For the CDR3, the DNA is TGTGCCAGCAGTGCAGGGGCGCTGAACACTGAAGCTTTCTTT.

This clone was found once. The V and J genes are TRBV28 and TRBJ1-3; TRBD1 aligns across 7 bases. The junction had 7 bases not matched to a gene; V was cut back by 1 base and J by 4 bases. The CDR3 has 16 amino acids. Germline assignment: CDR1 MDHEN and CDR2 SYDVKM. CDR3 in DNA: TGTGCCAGCAGTTTATTTGAGGGGGCGGTCGGAAACACCATATATTTT. Its translation is CASSLFEGAVGNTIYF.

The V call is TRBV27, the J call TRBJ1-6, with 8 bases aligning to TRBD1. The V segment lost 8 bases and the J segment 10 bases; nucleotides outside the gene matches: 7. Germline V gene data show CDR1 as MNHEY and CDR2 as SMNVEV (reference sequence). The CDR3 extends over 13 amino acids. CDR3 loop: CASGGQGGSPLHF. CDR3 DNA: TGTGCCAGCGGAGGACAGGGTGGCTCACCCCTCCACTTT.